This T cell receptor (beta chain) was found in a study of T-cell memory formation after mild COVID-19. Study results and limitations: Among clones peaking at day 37 in the second wave, SARS-CoV-2 specificity remained unconfirmed. Among contracting clones, CD4+ were mainly CM/EM and CD8+ enriched in EMRA.

As for this clonotype: Its antigen is still unknown.

The CDR3 is 18 amino acids. The ends lost 2 bases at V and 5 bases at J; junction bases unmatched: 12. UMIs and sample barcodes were carried by the TCR alpha and TCR beta cDNA libraries that 5'RACE produced using constant-segment primers. MiXCR, run by TCRdb on the 5' RACE reads, gives a single entry per CDR3 protein. The data contain approximately 180,000 distinct CDR3 sequences, 15% to 20% of them singletons. The source of this sequence is an adult woman who had mild COVID-19 (a few samples of this study predate the infection). Cell type and time point are not known. V is TRBV12-3 or TRBV12-4 and J is TRBJ2-5, with 12 bases fitting TRBD2. Sample: PBMCs or a T cell subset sorted from them (not recorded which). CDR3 sequence (DNA): TGTGCCAGCAGTTTAATCAGTCTAGCGGGGGGGTTTGTTGAGACCCAGTACTTC. As protein: CASSLISLAGGFVETQYF.